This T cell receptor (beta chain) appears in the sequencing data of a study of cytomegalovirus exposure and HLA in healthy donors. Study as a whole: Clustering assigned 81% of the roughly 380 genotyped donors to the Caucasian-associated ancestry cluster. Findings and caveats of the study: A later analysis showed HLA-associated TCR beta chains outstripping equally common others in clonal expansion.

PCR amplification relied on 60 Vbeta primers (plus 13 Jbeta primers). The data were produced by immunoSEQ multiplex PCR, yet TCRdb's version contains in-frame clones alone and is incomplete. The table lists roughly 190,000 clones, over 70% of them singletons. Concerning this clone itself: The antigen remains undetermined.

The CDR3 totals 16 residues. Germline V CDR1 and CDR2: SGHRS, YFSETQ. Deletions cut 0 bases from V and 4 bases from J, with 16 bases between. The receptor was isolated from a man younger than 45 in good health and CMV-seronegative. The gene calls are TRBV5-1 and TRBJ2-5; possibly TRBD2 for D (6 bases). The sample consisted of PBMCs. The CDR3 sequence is CASSLGLNARGETQYF. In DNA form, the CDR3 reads TGCGCCAGCAGCTTGGGGCTAAACGCGCGGGGAGAGACCCAGTACTTC.